Shown below are 22 T cell receptor beta chains from a single sample sequenced in a study of technical replicates of blood from a handful of donors. Sequencing was performed with immunoSEQ multiplex PCR; in TCRdb, only in-frame clones are kept and a portion is missing. This table holds some 89,000 clones, about 94% found once. The sample comprised T cells isolated from PBMCs. These receptors came from a human donor in good health.

The chain has TRBV18 and TRBJ2-1; 8 bases are a match to TRBD2. V shed 3 bases, J shed 5 bases, and the junction held 3 bases outside the gene matches. The germline gives CDR1 KGHSH, CDR2 LQKENI. This CDR3 is 14 amino acids long. The CDR3 DNA is TGTGCCAGCTCACCGGGACTAGGGAACAATGAGCAGTTCTTC. Its translation is CASSPGLGNNEQFF.

This chain links TRBV30 with TRBJ1-5; D might be TRBD1 (6 bases). CDR1 is GTSNPN, CDR2 SVGIG, per germline (reference sequence). The CDR3 loop spans 12 amino acids. Here the CDR3 reads CASGQRNQPQHF. The DNA of the CDR3 is TGTGCATCGGGACAACGCAATCAGCCCCAGCATTTT.

CDR3 sequence (DNA): TGTGCCAGCAGTTTGATTACAGGGGATACGCAGTATTTT. Its protein product is CASSLITGDTQYF. V gene TRBV28 combines with J gene TRBJ2-3; D possibly corresponds to TRBD1 (6 bases). The germline V and J ends were trimmed by 3 bases and 6 bases, with 10 bases remaining between them. Germline V gives CDR1 MDHEN, CDR2 SYDVKM. The CDR3 runs 13 residues.

The CDR3 here is CASSEDKPQPQHF. The CDR3 DNA sequence: TGTGCCAGCAGTGAGGACAAGCCTCAGCCCCAGCATTTT. V gene TRBV6-6 combines with J gene TRBJ1-5; tentative D call: TRBD1 (5 bases). CDR1 and CDR2 from the germline V gene are MNHNY and SVGAGI (reference sequence). Trimming took 5 bases from V and 6 from J, leaving 11 bases between them. The CDR3 sequence is 13 residues long.

This clone was found once. DNA for the CDR3: TGTGCCAGCAGTTACAGGGGGCATCACGAGACCCAGTACTTC. Translating gives CASSYRGHHETQYF. This chain connects TRBV27 to TRBJ2-5, with 9 bases that match TRBD1. Per germline, CDR1 MNHEY and CDR2 SMNVEV (reference sequence). The CDR3 contains 14 residues. Trimming cost V 4 bases and J 5 bases; bases outside gene matches: 5.

The gene calls are TRBV10-3 and TRBJ2-2; D perhaps matches TRBD2 (6 bases). Germline V CDR1 and CDR2: ENHRY, SYGVKD. The CDR3 runs 14 residues. The V gene lost 5 bases and the J gene lost 7 bases, with 14 bases spanning the gap. CDR3 DNA: TGTGCCATCAGTAACGCCGGGGGTAGCGGGGAGCTGTTTTTT. Its translation is CAISNAGGSGELFF.

This clone was seen just once. J is TRBJ2-7 and V is TRBV29-1; D remains ambiguous. V was cut by 5 bases and J by 4 bases, with 12 bases left in between. The CDR3 is made up of 12 amino acids. Germline V CDR1 and CDR2: SQVTM, ANQGSEA. This CDR3 reads CSVSRNFYEQYF. The CDR3 nucleotides read TGCAGCGTTTCCAGGAATTTTTACGAGCAGTACTTC.

This sequence joins TRBV14 and TRBJ2-1; 8 positions agree with TRBD1. Germline V gene data show CDR1 as SGHDN and CDR2 as FVKESK. This CDR3 comprises 16 residues. V lost 4 bases and J lost 4; bases outside the gene matches: 9. The CDR3 here is CASSRTGTGPYNEQFF. CDR3 in DNA: TGTGCCAGCAGCCGGACCGGGACAGGTCCGTACAATGAGCAGTTCTTC.

The chain combines TRBV19 with TRBJ1-5; 12 nucleotides align to TRBD1. CDR3 length equals 15 residues. The V gene's germline CDR1 is LNHDA and CDR2 SQIVND (reference sequence). After removal of 6 bases from V and 6 bases from J, the junction contained 6 bases not matched to a gene. The DNA for the CDR3 is TGTGCCAGTAGGCCGGGACAGGGGGCTTTTCAGCCCCAGCATTTT. This codes for CASRPGQGAFQPQHF.

V and J are TRBV9 and TRBJ1-2, with D possibly being TRBD1 (6 bases). This CDR3 is 16 amino acids long. With 3 bases removed from V and 5 bases from J, the gap between germline ends came to 20 bases. In germline, CDR1 is SGDLS, CDR2 YYNGEE. In DNA form, the CDR3 reads TGTGCCAGCAGCGAACATAACAGGGTAGTTAGATATGGCTACACCTTC. It specifies CASSEHNRVVRYGYTF.

This clone was observed a single time. V gene TRBV2 combines with J gene TRBJ1-1; unclear D gene. Germline loops: CDR1 SNHLY, CDR2 FYNNEI. Trimming took 7 bases from V and 5 from J, leaving 14 bases between them. This CDR3 is built from 13 residues. The CDR3 sequence is CASKTGPWTEAFF. The CDR3 DNA reads as TGTGCCAGCAAGACTGGCCCGTGGACTGAAGCTTTCTTT. The full variable domain, its missing parts supplied by reference TRBV2 and TRBJ1-1, is EPEVTQTPSHQVTQMGQEVILRCVPISNHLYFYWYRQILGQKVEFLVSFYNNEISEKSEIFDDQFSVERPDGSNFTLKIRSTKLEDSAMYFCASKTGPWTEAFFGQGTRLTVV.

The rearrangement uses TRBV2 and TRBJ1-5; D gene ambiguous. The germline CDR1 and CDR2 sequences are SNHLY and FYNNEI. This CDR3 has 13 residues. With 0 bases removed from V and 6 bases from J, the gap between germline ends came to 6 bases. The CDR3 loop is CASSEARVQPQHF. CDR3 DNA: TGTGCCAGCAGTGAAGCGCGGGTTCAGCCCCAGCATTTT.

The chain employs TRBV19 and TRBJ2-6; the D gene is possibly TRBD1 (6 bases). The germline V gene has CDR1 LNHDA and CDR2 SQIVND (reference sequence). The CDR3 sequence is 18 residues long. The V end was cut by 8 bases, the J end by 3 bases, with 23 bases between. DNA for the CDR3: TGTGCCAGTCAGTTTAGGCTCAGGGGAGTTAATGGGGCCAACGTCCTGACTTTC. As protein: CASQFRLRGVNGANVLTF.

This chain links TRBV7-8 with TRBJ2-7; D might be TRBD1 (6 bases). The CDR3 extends over 14 amino acids. From germline, CDR1 is SGHVS and CDR2 FQNEAQ. V lost 5 bases to trimming and J lost 3 bases, with 14 bases between them. The DNA for the CDR3 is TGTGCCAGCAGCCCCTACAGGGATGGCTACGAGCAGTACTTC. It translates to CASSPYRDGYEQYF.

This clone was seen a single time. This sequence joins TRBV19 and TRBJ2-1, with a tentative D call TRBD2 (5 bases). Trimming took 5 bases from V and 6 from J, leaving 11 bases between them. The germline V gene has CDR1 LNHDA and CDR2 SQIVND (reference sequence). The CDR3 runs 13 residues. CDR3 sequence reads: CASSPRLINEQFF. CDR3 in DNA: TGTGCCAGTAGTCCGAGACTAATCAATGAGCAGTTCTTC.

The chain couples TRBV10-3 to TRBJ1-1; TRBD1 agrees at 7 bases. Germline V lookup: CDR1 ENHRY, CDR2 SYGVKD. Unmatched junction bases numbered 19, after V lost 2 bases and J lost 1 base. The CDR3 spans 20 residues. DNA of the CDR3: TGTGCCATCAGTGAGCCAGATAGGACAGGAGATATGTTGCGGAACACTGAAGCTTTCTTT. Translation: CAISEPDRTGDMLRNTEAFF.

The chain employs TRBV27 and TRBJ2-2; 9 bases match TRBD1. Germline CDR1 reads MNHEY; CDR2 reads SMNVEV (reference sequence). J was trimmed by 4 bases and V by 6 bases; bases with no gene match: 9. The CDR3 contains 16 residues. The DNA for the CDR3 is TGTGCCAGCAGAATTTCCGGGACAGGGATCACCGGGGAGCTGTTTTTT. This codes for CASRISGTGITGELFF.

This clone was observed a single time. V and J are TRBV7-2 and TRBJ1-3, with D possibly TRBD1 on 5 matching bases. The CDR3 is 13 residues long. V lost 4 bases and J lost 2, with 6 bases in between. Germline V CDR1 and CDR2: SGHTA, FQGNSA. DNA of the CDR3: TGTGCCAGCAGCTGGGGGGCTGGAAACACCATATATTTT. Protein product: CASSWGAGNTIYF.

The chain links TRBV14 to TRBJ2-1; TRBD2 is a possible D gene (6 bases). Trimming removed 0 bases from V and 16 bases from J, with 16 bases in between. From germline, CDR1 is SGHDN and CDR2 FVKESK. The CDR3 extends over 13 amino acids. Here the CDR3 DNA reads TGTGCCAGCAGCCAAGACGTACGCGGGATACATTTCTTC. It yields the protein CASSQDVRGIHFF.

V is TRBV5-1 and J is TRBJ1-5, with 12 bases aligning to TRBD1. The CDR3 has 16 residues. V shed 4 bases, J shed 7 bases, and the junction held 9 bases outside the gene matches. Germline CDR1 and CDR2: SGHRS and YFSETQ. This CDR3 reads CASSPRDRGPGQPQHF. In nucleotides, the CDR3 is TGCGCCAGCAGCCCCCGGGACAGGGGGCCGGGGCAGCCCCAGCATTTT.

The genes are TRBV28 and TRBJ1-2; D call uncertain. The CDR3 contains 14 residues. Germline CDR1 reads MDHEN; CDR2 reads SYDVKM. V shed 5 bases and J shed 0 bases, with 10 bases lying between them. DNA of the CDR3: TGTGCCAGCAGTAGGCACAGTCCTAACTATGGCTACACCTTC. Translation: CASSRHSPNYGYTF.

This clone appeared a single time. The gene calls are TRBV9 and TRBJ2-1, with 9 bases fitting TRBD2. Germline V gene data show CDR1 as SGDLS and CDR2 as YYNGEE. The CDR3 loop spans 14 amino acids. V was clipped by 2 bases and J by 4 bases; unmatched bases: 1. The chain's CDR3 is CASSVSGRYNEQFF. The CDR3 nucleotides read TGTGCCAGCAGCGTTAGCGGGAGATACAATGAGCAGTTCTTC.